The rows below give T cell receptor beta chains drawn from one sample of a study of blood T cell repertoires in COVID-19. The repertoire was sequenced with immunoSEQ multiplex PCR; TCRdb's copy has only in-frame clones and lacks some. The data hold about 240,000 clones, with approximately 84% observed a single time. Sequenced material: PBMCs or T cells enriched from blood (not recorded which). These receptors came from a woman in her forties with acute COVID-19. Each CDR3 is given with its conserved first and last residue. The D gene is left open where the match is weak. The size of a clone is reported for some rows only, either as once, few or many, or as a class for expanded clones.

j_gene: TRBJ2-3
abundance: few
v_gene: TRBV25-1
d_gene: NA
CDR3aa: CASSGKESTDTQYF
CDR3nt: TGTGCCAGCAGTGGAAAAGAGAGCACAGATACGCAGTATTTT

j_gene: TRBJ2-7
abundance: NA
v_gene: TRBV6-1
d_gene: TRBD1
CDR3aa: CASSFTGTGDYEQYF
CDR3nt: TGTGCCAGCAGTTTTACCGGGACAGGGGACTACGAGCAGTACTTC

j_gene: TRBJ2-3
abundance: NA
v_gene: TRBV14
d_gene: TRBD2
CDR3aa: CASSSPLLAGATDTQYF
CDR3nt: TGTGCCAGCAGCTCGCCCCTCCTAGCGGGGGCCACAGATACGCAGTATTTT

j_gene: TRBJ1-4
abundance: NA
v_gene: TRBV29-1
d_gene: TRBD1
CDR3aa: CSVLRQGRGEKLFF
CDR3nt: TGCAGCGTTCTAAGACAGGGCCGAGGTGAAAAACTGTTTTTT

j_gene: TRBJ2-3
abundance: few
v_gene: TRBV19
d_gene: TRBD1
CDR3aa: CASSRGQTAHTQYF
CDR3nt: TGTGCCAGTAGTAGGGGACAGACGGCCCATACGCAGTATTTT

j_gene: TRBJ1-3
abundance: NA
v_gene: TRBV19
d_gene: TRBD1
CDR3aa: CASIPDRGRNTIYF
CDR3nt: TGTGCCAGTATCCCGGACAGGGGGCGAAACACCATATATTTT

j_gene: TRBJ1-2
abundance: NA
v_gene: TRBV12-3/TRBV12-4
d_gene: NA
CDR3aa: CASRPDSYGYTF
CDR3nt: TGTGCCAGCAGGCCAGACAGCTATGGCTACACCTTC

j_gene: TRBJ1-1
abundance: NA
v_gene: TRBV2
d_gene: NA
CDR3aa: CASSDGEGTEAFF
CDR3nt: TGTGCCAGCAGTGACGGGGAGGGCACTGAAGCTTTCTTT

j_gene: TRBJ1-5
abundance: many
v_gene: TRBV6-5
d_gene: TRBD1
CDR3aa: CASSLKGTAHQPQHF
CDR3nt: TGTGCCAGCAGTCTCAAGGGGACAGCCCATCAGCCCCAGCATTTT

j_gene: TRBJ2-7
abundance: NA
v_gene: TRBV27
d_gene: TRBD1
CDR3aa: CASSFPPPGQGASEQYF
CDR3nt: TGTGCCAGCAGTTTCCCACCCCCGGGACAGGGAGCGTCCGAGCAGTACTTC

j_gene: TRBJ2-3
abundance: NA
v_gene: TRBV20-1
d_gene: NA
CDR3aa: CSARFGDTQYF
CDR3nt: TGCAGTGCTAGGTTCGGAGATACGCAGTATTTT

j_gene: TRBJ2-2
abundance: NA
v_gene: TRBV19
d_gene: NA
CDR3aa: CASSPPIGELFF
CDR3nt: TGTGCCAGTAGTCCCCCTATCGGGGAGCTGTTTTTT

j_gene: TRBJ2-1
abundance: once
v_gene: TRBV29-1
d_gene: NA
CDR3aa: CSGRDIAYNEQFF
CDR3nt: TGCAGCGGCCGGGACATTGCCTACAATGAGCAGTTCTTC

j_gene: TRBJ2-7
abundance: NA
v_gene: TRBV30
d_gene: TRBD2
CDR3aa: CAWSGAGGNAYYEQYF
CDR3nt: TGTGCCTGGAGCGGCGCGGGAGGGAATGCCTACTACGAGCAGTACTTC

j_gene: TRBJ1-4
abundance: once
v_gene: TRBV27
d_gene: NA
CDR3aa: CASSLDGGELFF
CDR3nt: TGTGCCAGCAGCCTAGATGGAGGGGAACTGTTTTTT

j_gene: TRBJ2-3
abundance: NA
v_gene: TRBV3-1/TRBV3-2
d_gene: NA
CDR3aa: CASSQKPPGTDTQYF
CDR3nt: TGTGCCAGCAGCCAAAAACCTCCGGGAACAGATACGCAGTATTTT

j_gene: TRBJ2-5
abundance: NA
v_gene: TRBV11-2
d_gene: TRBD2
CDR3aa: CASSPSRLAGGAGETQYF
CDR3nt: TGTGCCAGCAGCCCCTCCCGGCTAGCGGGAGGGGCGGGGGAGACCCAGTACTTC

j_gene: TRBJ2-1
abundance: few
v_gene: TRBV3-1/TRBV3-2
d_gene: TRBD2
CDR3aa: CASSPLGLAGKVNEQFF
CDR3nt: TGTGCCAGCAGCCCTCTAGGCCTAGCGGGAAAGGTGAATGAGCAGTTCTTC

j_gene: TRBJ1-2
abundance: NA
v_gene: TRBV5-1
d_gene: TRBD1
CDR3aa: CASSSPGQGPGYTF
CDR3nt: TGCGCCAGCAGTTCTCCGGGACAGGGGCCTGGCTACACCTTC

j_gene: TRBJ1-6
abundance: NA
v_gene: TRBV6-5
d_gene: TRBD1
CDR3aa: CASSFTGTGESPLHF
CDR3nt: TGTGCCAGCAGTTTCACCGGGACAGGGGAATCACCCCTCCACTTT

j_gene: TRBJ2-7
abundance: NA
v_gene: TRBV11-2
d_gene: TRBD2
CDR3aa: CASSLEDSGIYEQYF
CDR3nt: TGTGCCAGCAGCTTAGAGGATAGCGGGATCTACGAGCAGTACTTC

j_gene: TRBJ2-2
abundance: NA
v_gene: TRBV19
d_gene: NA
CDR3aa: CASSILVGGELFF
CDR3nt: TGTGCCAGTAGTATCCTAGTCGGCGGGGAGCTGTTTTTT

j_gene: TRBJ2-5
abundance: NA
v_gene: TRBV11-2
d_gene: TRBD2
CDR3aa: CASSIGLDQETQYF
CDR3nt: TGTGCCAGCAGCATTGGACTAGATCAAGAGACCCAGTACTTC

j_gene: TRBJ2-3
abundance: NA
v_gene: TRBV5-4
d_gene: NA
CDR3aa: CASSSAVRTDTQYF
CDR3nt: TGTGCCAGCAGCTCGGCGGTCCGTACAGATACGCAGTATTTT

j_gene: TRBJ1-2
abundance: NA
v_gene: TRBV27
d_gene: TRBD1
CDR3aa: CASTPRTGLNYGYTF
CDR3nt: TGTGCCAGCACCCCTCGGACAGGTTTAAACTATGGCTACACCTTC

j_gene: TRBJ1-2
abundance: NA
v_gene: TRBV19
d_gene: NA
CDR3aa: CASSPQVGITNYGYTF
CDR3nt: TGTGCCAGTAGTCCCCAGGTCGGGATTACTAACTATGGCTACACCTTC

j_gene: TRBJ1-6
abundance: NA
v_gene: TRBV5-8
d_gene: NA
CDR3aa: CASSLYSSYNSPLHF
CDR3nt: TGTGCCAGCAGCTTGTACAGCTCCTATAATTCACCCCTCCACTTT

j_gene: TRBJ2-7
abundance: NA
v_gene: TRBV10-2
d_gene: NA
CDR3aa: CASGRQVAYEQYF
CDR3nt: TGCGCCAGCGGGAGACAGGTCGCCTACGAGCAGTACTTC

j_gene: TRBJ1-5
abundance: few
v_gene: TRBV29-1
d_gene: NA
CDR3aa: CSVGGLGQPQHF
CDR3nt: TGCAGCGTTGGAGGGTTGGGTCAGCCCCAGCATTTT

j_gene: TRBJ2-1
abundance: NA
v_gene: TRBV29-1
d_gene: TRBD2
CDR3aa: CSVEEAAGGLSYNEQFF
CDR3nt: TGCAGCGTTGAAGAGGCAGCGGGAGGGCTCTCCTACAATGAGCAGTTCTTC

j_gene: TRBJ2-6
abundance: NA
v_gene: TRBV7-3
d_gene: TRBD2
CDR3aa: CASSPGGSGANVLTF
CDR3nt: TGTGCCAGCAGCCCGGGGGGCTCTGGGGCCAACGTCCTGACTTTC

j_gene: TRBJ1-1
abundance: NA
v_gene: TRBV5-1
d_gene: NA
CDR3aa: CASSLVARNTEAFF
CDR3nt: TGCGCCAGCAGCTTGGTGGCCAGGAACACTGAAGCTTTCTTT

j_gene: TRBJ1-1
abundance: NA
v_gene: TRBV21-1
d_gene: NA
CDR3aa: CASFAPKGRQGQAFF
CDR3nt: TGTGCCAGTTTCGCCCCAAAGGGCCGACAGGGGCAAGCTTTCTTT

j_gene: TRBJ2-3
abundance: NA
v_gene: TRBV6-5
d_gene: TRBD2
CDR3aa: CASRRLAANTDTQYF
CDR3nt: TGTGCCAGCAGACGGCTAGCGGCAAACACAGATACGCAGTATTTT

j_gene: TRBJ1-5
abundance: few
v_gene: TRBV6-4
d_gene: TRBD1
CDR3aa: CASSRDSGQPQHF
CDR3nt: TGTGCCAGCAGCCGGGACAGTGGTCAGCCCCAGCATTTT

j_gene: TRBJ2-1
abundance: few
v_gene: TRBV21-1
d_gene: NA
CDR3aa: CATKGRTGELNEQFF
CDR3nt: TGTGCCACCAAGGGCCGGACAGGGGAATTGAATGAGCAGTTCTTC

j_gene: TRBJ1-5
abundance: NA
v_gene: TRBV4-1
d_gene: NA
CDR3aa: CASSQEQGRQPQHF
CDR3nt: TGCGCCAGCAGCCAGGAACAGGGCCGCCAGCCCCAGCATTTT

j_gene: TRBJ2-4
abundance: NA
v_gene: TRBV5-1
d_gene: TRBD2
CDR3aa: CASRTETSGVAKNIQYF
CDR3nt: TGCGCCAGCAGAACCGAGACTAGCGGGGTAGCCAAAAACATTCAGTACTTC

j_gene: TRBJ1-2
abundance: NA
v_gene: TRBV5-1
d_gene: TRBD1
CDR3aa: CASSTTGGDSYGYTF
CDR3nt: TGCGCCAGCAGCACGACAGGGGGCGATTCCTATGGCTACACCTTC

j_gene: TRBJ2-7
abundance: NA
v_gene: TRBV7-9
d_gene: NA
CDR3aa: CASSPRLGVNEQYF
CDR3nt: TGTGCCAGCAGCCCCCGACTGGGAGTTAACGAGCAGTACTTC

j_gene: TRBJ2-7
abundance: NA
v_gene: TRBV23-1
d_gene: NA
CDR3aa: CASSHTGTPPSYEQYF
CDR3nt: TGCGCCAGCAGTCACACAGGGACACCGCCTTCCTACGAGCAGTACTTC

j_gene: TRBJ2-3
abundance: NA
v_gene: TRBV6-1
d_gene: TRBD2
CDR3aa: CASSEGGGSGRFYTDTQYF
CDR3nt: TGTGCCAGCAGTGAAGGGGGTGGTAGCGGGAGATTTTATACAGATACGCAGTATTTT

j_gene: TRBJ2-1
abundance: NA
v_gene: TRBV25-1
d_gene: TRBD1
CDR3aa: CASSEGTGESYNEQFF
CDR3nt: TGTGCCAGCAGTGAAGGGACAGGGGAAAGCTACAATGAGCAGTTCTTC

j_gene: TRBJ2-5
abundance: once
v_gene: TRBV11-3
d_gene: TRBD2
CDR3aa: CASSPGTSGMGTQYF
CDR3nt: TGTGCCAGCAGCCCAGGGACTAGCGGCATGGGGACCCAGTACTTC

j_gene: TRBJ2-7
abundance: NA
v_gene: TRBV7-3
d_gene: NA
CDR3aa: CASSLTSSYEQYF
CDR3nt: TGTGCCAGCAGCTTAACTAGCTCCTACGAGCAGTACTTC

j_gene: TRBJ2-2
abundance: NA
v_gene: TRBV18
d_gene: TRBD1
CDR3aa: CASSPDRDTTGELFF
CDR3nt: TGTGCCAGCTCACCCGACAGGGATACCACCGGGGAGCTGTTTTTT

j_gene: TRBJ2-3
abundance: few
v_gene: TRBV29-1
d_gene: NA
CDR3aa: CSVERTQPTDTQYF
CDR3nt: TGCAGCGTTGAACGAACTCAACCCACAGATACGCAGTATTTT

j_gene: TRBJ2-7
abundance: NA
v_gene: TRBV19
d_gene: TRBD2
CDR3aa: CASSIERELGYEQYF
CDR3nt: TGTGCCAGTAGTATAGAGCGGGAGTTAGGCTACGAGCAGTACTTC

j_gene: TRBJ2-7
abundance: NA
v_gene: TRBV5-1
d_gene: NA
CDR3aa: CASSLQGYEQYF
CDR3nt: TGCGCCAGCAGCTTACAGGGCTACGAGCAGTACTTC

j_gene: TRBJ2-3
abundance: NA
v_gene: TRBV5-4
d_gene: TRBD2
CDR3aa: CASSWYLAGADTQYF
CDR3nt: TGTGCCAGCAGCTGGTACCTAGCGGGAGCTGATACGCAGTATTTT